This TCR beta chain was sequenced for a study of cytomegalovirus exposure and HLA in healthy donors (dated by TCRdb to about 2017). Turning to the overall study: An earlier analysis of fewer than 750 of the donors reported roughly 300 Gb of sequence data and around 110 million unique TCR beta sequences obtained from roughly 180 million T cells. Approximately 310 gigabases of sequencing data and around 85 million unique TCR sequences made up an early release that covered 640 HLA-typed donors. Of the roughly 410 genotyped donors, 70% to 90% were placed in the genetic ancestry cluster associated with self-reported Caucasian donors. The study aimed to test whether cataloging public T cell receptors could reveal signatures of past pathogen exposure. The study used immunosequencing to profile the T cell repertoires of approximately 690 subjects and linked those repertoires to cytomegalovirus serostatus. A separate validation cohort of some 130 different subjects was used in addition to the 666-subject first cohort. To predict cytomegalovirus infection status, the study combined high-throughput TCR immunosequencing, statistical association of individual TCRs with disease status, and machine learning. To study patterns of TCR occurrence, a later analysis re-analyzed previously published TCR beta repertoires from several hundred donors and added high-resolution HLA genotyping. In the later analysis, no new phenotypic data were used to find candidate immune exposures; instead, reliance was placed on TCR beta sequences and their occurrence across donors. An earlier analysis of several hundred of the donors applied high-throughput TCR beta sequencing to assess whether each TCR beta V gene segment acted as functional or pseudogenic. Donor age, sex, ethnicity and CMV serostatus were compiled alongside the repertoire data. A later genetic analysis took genome-wide SNP genotypes for 398 of the 666 donors and used that subset as a discovery cohort. Every discovery cohort repertoire had been produced on one sequencing platform. HLA typing included class I and class II loci at four-digit resolution. The number of typed donors differed by locus: about 629-640 for A, B, C, DRB1 and DQB1; 522 for DQA1; approximately 610 for DPA1; and about 450 for DPB1. Roughly five DR-DQ haplotypes were handled as single units for association and clustering because linkage in the cohort was strong. Among about 400 genotyped donors of the cohort, an average of around 220,000 unique TCR beta nucleotide sequences was sequenced per donor, of which 15% to 20% were non-productive. Beyond this particular receptor, the publication reports: This cohort had only TCR beta chains sequenced, and the lack of alpha or paired-chain data limited which features could be detected. An earlier analysis of 587 of the donors showed that most TCR beta V segments appeared in productive rearrangements either about 87% or about 30% of the time, which broadly matched IMGT annotations. While some public TCRs were present in many individuals, most TCR sequences turned up only very rarely across donors. The 87-base-pair reads could not distinguish some IMGT-functional V segments, including TRBV6-2 and TRBV6-3, so those segments were excluded. In a later genetic analysis, fewer N-insertions in productive TCRs were reported among donors in an Asian-associated ancestry cluster than the 666-donor mean. Because HLA typing was unavailable for some donors at each locus, only the typed subset was used in association tests. Three of the identified cytomegalovirus-associated TCR beta chains were confirmed in vitro to be specific for cytomegalovirus antigens. The authors suggested that the approach could potentially be generalized to other disease states and immunological phenotypes. In a later analysis, HLA-associated TCR beta chains showed more clonal expansion and lower generation probabilities than non-associated chains that were equally common. The only immune exposure information available for the cohort was CMV serostatus. Linkage disequilibrium might explain the correlated functional status among segregating V segments, but an unknown experimental factor could not be excluded. In both the original and validation cohorts, the classifier was reported to diagnose cytomegalovirus status with high specificity and sensitivity. About 15 rarely observed V segments, including chromosome 9 orphons, were excluded from the earlier analysis of approximately 500 of the donors because counts were too low. The sequencing pipeline was judged likely to have produced a cluster of highly shared sequence variants as a technical artifact. A later analysis reported that several top co-occurrence clusters appeared linked to parvovirus B19, influenza, CMV and Epstein-Barr virus. A further reported finding was that TCR beta sequences accurately predicted the HLA-A and HLA-B alleles for most subjects in the first cohort. The presence/absence analyses assumed that sequencing depth was roughly uniform across donors, and that assumption may not be true. Most CMV-associated TCR beta chains appeared to be HLA-restricted in a later analysis, and the HLA associations seemed to be driven largely by CMV exposure. V-gene and J-gene trimming of TCR beta chains was associated with a missense DCLRE1C variant in a later genetic analysis, and the association was replicated in an independent cohort. Specific HLA alleles were associated with 18,000 or so TCR beta sequences at a false discovery rate of 0.05 in a later analysis. When HLA alleles, especially DR and DQ, strongly co-occurred, TCR associations were difficult to assign to individual alleles. The study listed 164 TCR beta chains as associated with cytomegalovirus. According to a later analysis, TCR association rates differed among HLA loci, with DRB1 alleles showing the most associated TCRs and HLA-C alleles showing the fewest.

The CDR3 starts with the cysteine, ends with the phenylalanine, and has 13 residues. Only CDR3 DNA remains: 39 bases, in frame from the first base. CDR1 SGHRS and CDR2 YFSETQ are derived from the germline V gene. V gives up 1 base and J gives up 5 bases, and the segment between their germline ends measures 6 bases. Library generation was performed with the immunoSEQ multiplex PCR assay. The multiplex PCR relied on a mix of 60 forward primers for TCR Vbeta segments and 13 reverse primers for TCR Jbeta segments. The CDR3 region of rearranged TCR beta genes was amplified from genomic DNA with a multiplex PCR assay. The amplified TCR beta libraries were sequenced on the Illumina HiSeq System as 87-base-pair reads. In the source study's methods: A later analysis tallied around 82 million unique TCR beta chains across the 666 repertoires, and around 10 million of those chains were shared by two or more donors. Raw reads were error-corrected and collapsed into unique sequences with a nearest-neighbor algorithm that merged closely related sequences to remove PCR and sequencing errors. V, D and J gene segments were assigned by aligning CDR3 sequences to IMGT reference sequences. For a sequence to be retained, a match of at least six nucleotides was required to both a V gene segment and a J gene segment. Rearrangements were called productive when the CDR3 lacked stop codons and stayed in frame with V and J; all others were non-productive. Following IMGT convention, CDR3 was defined as the stretch from the second conserved V-encoded cysteine up to the conserved J-encoded phenylalanine. The earlier analysis of about 620 of the donors excluded sequences that lacked an unambiguous match to a single V gene segment. An earlier analysis of approximately 590 of the donors called V segments functional above 56.7% productive rearrangements and segregating when the between-donor standard deviation exceeded 5%. To diagnose cytomegalovirus status from the catalog of TCR beta chain sequences, a statistical classification framework was built. In a later analysis, V and J genes were assigned by comparing TCR nucleotide sequences against IMGT/GENE-DB human TR gene sequences. Using the TCRdist pipeline, a later analysis assigned CDR3 sequences along with most-parsimonious VDJ recombination scenarios. A later analysis defined each TCR beta chain by its CDR3 amino acid sequence plus V-gene family, and excluded reads lacking a unique V-gene family. As a way to deal with suspected cross-contamination and a sequencing artifact, a later analysis dropped 592 nucleotide sequences that were highly shared and had low generation probability. For each public chain, a later analysis derived a clonal expansion index from normalized ranks of inferred template counts within each repertoire. A later analysis computed generation probabilities with a VDJ recombination model fitted to out-of-frame rearrangements, and checked the results against IGoR. A later analysis scored TCR-TCR, TCR-HLA and TCR-CMV co-occurrence with hypergeometric tests, applying a repertoire-size bias correction to TCR pairs. A later analysis estimated false discovery rates by permuting HLA or CMV assignments 20 times. In a later analysis, co-occurring TCRs were grouped using DBSCAN, and TCRdist sequence similarity was added for clustering within HLA-allele-positive subsets. For co-occurrence clustering, repertoires with fewer than 30,000 or more than 120,000 public chains were excluded, along with five repertoires with anomalous nucleotide sharing. TCRdb provides this immuneACCESS table in a form limited to in-frame rearrangements. Some clones are lacking; in checked studies, under half of them reflect an unresolved V gene, and why the rest are absent is not known. That table gives V, J and clone size, and the DNA gave D and trimming. The sample records 50,000 to 80,000 clones, around 77% of which are singletons. The ten largest make up about 5.5% of the sample.

The cohort comprised under 700 healthy bone marrow donors. At the time of sampling, all cohort members were nominally healthy, though unrecorded immune exposures were likely present. The donor was CMV seropositive and belonged to the group of 270 or so seropositive cohort members. Each donor provided a peripheral blood sample, and peripheral blood mononuclear cells were used for TCR beta sequencing. Genomic DNA was extracted from the blood cell samples with the Qiagen DNeasy Blood Extraction Kit. This clone was seen more than once but under ten times. Its antigen remains unidentified. Within one base of it there is no much larger clone, and no base qualities were kept.

Specimen: PBMCs. This TCR derives from a male donor in good health and CMV-seropositive. This sequence uses TRBV5-1 and TRBJ2-2, and the D gene may be TRBD2, 5 bases matching. The nucleotide sequence is TGCGCCAGCAGCTTGCGGGAAACCGGGGAGCTGTTTTTT. It encodes CASSLRETGELFF.